A selection of T cell receptor beta chains follows, all from one sample in a study of T cells in Graves' hyperthyroidism and ophthalmopathy. TCRdb reprocessed the multiplex PCR reads with MiXCR, giving one entry per CDR3 protein. In the table there are about 350,000 distinct CDR3 sequences, roughly 13% of which are singletons. The specimen sequenced was blood. These receptors were taken from a woman aged 25 to 39 with Graves' hyperthyroidism. The CDR3 runs from the conserved cysteine through the conserved F or W. The D gene is left open where the match is weak. Size is omitted from some rows. Given values are once, few, many or a class for expanded clones.

J,V,D,size,CDR3,DNA
TRBJ2-5,TRBV20-1,NA,many,CSARGPPSTGETQYF,TGCAGTGCTAGAGGCCCCCCATCAACAGGAGAGACCCAGTACTTC
TRBJ2-3,TRBV11-2,NA,many,CASSSQGLLSDTQYF,TGTGCCAGCAGCTCGCAGGGTTTATTGTCAGATACGCAGTATTTT
TRBJ2-1,TRBV7-9,NA,few,CASSSLAGDYNEQFF,TGTGCCAGCAGCTCTCTGGCAGGGGACTACAATGAGCAGTTCTTC
TRBJ1-1,TRBV7-9,NA,NA,CASSLESIRGAFF,TGTGCCAGCAGCTTAGAATCTATACGAGGAGCTTTCTTT
TRBJ2-3,TRBV5-1,NA,NA,CASRGAGQVDTQYF,TGCGCCAGCAGAGGGGCTGGGCAGGTAGATACGCAGTATTTT
TRBJ2-3,TRBV6-2/TRBV6-3,TRBD1,few,CASSRQGGKGTDTQYF,TGTGCCAGCAGTCGACAGGGGGGAAAGGGCACAGATACGCAGTATTTT
TRBJ2-1,TRBV19,NA,NA,CASSIVGIRYNEQFF,TGTGCCAGTAGTATAGTTGGGATTAGGTACAATGAGCAGTTCTTC
TRBJ2-5,TRBV30,NA,NA,CAWSPTLTGETQYF,TGTGCCTGGAGTCCCACTCTTACGGGAGAGACCCAGTACTTC
TRBJ2-7,TRBV20-1,NA,NA,CSATRFPSYEQYF,TGCAGTGCTACGCGGTTTCCTTCCTACGAGCAGTACTTC
TRBJ2-5,TRBV4-3,TRBD2,few,CASSQGFSGSQETQYF,TGCGCCAGCAGCCAGGGATTTAGCGGGAGCCAAGAGACCCAGTACTTC
TRBJ1-5,TRBV6-1,NA,NA,CASSEEGLVSNQPQHF,TGTGCCAGCAGTGAAGAAGGACTTGTTAGCAATCAGCCCCAGCATTTT